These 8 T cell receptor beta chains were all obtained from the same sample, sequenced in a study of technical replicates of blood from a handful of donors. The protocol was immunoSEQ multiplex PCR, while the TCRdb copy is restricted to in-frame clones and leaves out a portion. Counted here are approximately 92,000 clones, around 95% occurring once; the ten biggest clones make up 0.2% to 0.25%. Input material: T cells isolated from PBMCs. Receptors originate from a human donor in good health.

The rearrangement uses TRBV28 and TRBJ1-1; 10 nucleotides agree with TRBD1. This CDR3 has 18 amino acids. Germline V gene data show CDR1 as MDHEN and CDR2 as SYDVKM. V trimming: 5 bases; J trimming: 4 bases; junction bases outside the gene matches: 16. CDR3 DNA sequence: TGTGCCAGCAGTGCTGGGGGGACAGGGGAGGCTGGGGCCACTGAAGCTTTCTTT. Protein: CASSAGGTGEAGATEAFF.

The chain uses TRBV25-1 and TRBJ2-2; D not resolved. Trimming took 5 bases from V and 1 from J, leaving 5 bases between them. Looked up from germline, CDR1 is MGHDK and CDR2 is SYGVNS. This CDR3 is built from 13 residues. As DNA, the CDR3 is TGTGCCAGCAGTAACAGGAACACCGGGGAGCTGTTTTTT. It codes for CASSNRNTGELFF.

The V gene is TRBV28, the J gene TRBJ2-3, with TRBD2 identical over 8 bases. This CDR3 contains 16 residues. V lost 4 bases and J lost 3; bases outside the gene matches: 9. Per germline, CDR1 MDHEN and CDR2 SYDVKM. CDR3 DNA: TGTGCCAGCAGTTCCGTATTAGCGGGAAAGACAGATACGCAGTATTTT. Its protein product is CASSSVLAGKTDTQYF.

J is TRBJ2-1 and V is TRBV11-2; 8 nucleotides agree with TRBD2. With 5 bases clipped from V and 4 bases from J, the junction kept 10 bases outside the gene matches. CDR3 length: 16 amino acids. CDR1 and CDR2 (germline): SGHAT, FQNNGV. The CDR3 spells CASSSVAGRGYNEQFF. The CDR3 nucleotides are TGTGCCAGCAGCAGTGTAGCGGGAAGGGGATACAATGAGCAGTTCTTC.

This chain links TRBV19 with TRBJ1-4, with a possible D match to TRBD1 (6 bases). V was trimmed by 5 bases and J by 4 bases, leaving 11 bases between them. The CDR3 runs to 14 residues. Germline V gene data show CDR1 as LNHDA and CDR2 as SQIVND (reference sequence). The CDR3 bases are TGTGCCAGTAGTTTCCAGGGGATTAATGAAAAACTGTTTTTT. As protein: CASSFQGINEKLFF.

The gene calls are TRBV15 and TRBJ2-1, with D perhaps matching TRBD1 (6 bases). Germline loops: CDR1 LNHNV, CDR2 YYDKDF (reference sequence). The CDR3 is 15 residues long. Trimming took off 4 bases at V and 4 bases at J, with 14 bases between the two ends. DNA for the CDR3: TGTGCCACCAGCATAACGGCAGGGGAATACAATGAGCAGTTCTTC. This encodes CATSITAGEYNEQFF.

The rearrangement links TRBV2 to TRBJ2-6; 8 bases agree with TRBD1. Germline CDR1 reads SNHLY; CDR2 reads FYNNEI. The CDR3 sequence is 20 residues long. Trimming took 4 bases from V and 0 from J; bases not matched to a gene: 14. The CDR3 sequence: CASSVRVSGGFSSGANVLTF. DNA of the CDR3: TGTGCCAGCAGTGTAAGAGTGTCAGGGGGCTTTAGCTCTGGGGCCAACGTCCTGACTTTC. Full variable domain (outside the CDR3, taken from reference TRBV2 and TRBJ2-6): EPEVTQTPSHQVTQMGQEVILRCVPISNHLYFYWYRQILGQKVEFLVSFYNNEISEKSEIFDDQFSVERPDGSNFTLKIRSTKLEDSAMYFCASSVRVSGGFSSGANVLTFGAGSRLTVL.

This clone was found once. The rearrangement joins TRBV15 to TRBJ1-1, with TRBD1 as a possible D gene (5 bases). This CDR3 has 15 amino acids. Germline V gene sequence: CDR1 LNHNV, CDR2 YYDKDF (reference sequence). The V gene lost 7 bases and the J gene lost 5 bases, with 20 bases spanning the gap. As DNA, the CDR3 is TGTGCCACCATCCCCCGGGCGGGGGTGAGGACTGAAGCTTTCTTT. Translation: CATIPRAGVRTEAFF.